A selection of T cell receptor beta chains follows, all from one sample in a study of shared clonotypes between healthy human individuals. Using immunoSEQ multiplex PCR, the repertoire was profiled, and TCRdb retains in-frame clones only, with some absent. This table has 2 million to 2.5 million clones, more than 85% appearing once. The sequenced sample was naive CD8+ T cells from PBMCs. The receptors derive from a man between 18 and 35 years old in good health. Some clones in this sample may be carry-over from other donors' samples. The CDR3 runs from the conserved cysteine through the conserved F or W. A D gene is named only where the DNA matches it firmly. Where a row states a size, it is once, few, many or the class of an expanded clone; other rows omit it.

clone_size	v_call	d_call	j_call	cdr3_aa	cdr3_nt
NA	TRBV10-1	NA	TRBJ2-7	CASSGGAEREQYF	TGCGCCAGCAGTGGGGGGGCCGAACGCGAGCAGTACTTC
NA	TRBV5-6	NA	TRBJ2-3	CASSYWGPDTQYF	TGTGCCAGCAGCTACTGGGGACCAGATACGCAGTATTTT
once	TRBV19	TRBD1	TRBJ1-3	CASRGPGTGYSGNTIYF	TGTGCCAGTAGGGGGCCCGGGACAGGCTACTCTGGAAACACCATATATTTT
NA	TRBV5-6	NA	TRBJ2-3	CASSFLLVGPDTQYF	TGTGCCAGCAGCTTCCTGCTCGTGGGACCAGATACGCAGTATTTT
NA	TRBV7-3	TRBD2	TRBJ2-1	CASSPSGGVRNEQFF	TGTGCCAGCAGCCCTAGCGGAGGGGTGCGTAATGAGCAGTTCTTC
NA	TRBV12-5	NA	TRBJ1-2	CASGVPGIGYTF	TGTGCTAGTGGTGTACCAGGGATTGGCTACACCTTC
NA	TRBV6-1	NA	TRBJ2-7	CASSERMPYEQYF	TGTGCCAGCAGTGAACGTATGCCCTACGAGCAGTACTTC
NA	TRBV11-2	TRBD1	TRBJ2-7	CASSHGTASSYEQYF	TGTGCCAGCAGCCACGGGACAGCCAGCTCCTACGAGCAGTACTTC
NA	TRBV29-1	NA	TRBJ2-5	CSAGTSPGAQYF	TGCAGCGCCGGGACATCTCCGGGGGCCCAGTACTTC
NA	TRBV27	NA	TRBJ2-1	CASSFLGSEQFF	TGTGCCAGCAGTTTCCTAGGTAGCGAGCAGTTCTTC
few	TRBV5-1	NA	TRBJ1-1	CASSLVGQNTEAFF	TGCGCCAGCAGCTTGGTTGGGCAGAACACTGAAGCTTTCTTT
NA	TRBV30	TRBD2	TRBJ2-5	CAWSVSGRGETQYF	TGTGCCTGGAGTGTATCGGGGCGGGGGGAGACCCAGTACTTC
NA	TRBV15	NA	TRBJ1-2	CATSREGRSHYGYTF	TGTGCCACCAGCAGGGAGGGACGGTCTCACTATGGCTACACCTTC
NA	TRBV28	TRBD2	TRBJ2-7	CASSLASGSSYEQYF	TGTGCCAGCAGTTTGGCTAGCGGATCCTCCTACGAGCAGTACTTC
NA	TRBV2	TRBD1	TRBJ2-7	CASSGPTGGRYEQYF	TGTGCCAGCAGTGGTCCGACAGGGGGCCGGTACGAGCAGTACTTC
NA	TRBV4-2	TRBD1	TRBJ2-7	CASSDAGTGTYEQYF	TGTGCCAGCTCCGACGCCGGGACAGGGACCTACGAGCAGTACTTC
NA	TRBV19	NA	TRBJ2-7	CASSIRAGAWEQYF	TGTGCCAGTAGTATTAGGGCAGGGGCCTGGGAGCAGTACTTC
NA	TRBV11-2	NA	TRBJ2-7	CASSFGAQGYEQYF	TGTGCCAGCAGCTTCGGGGCCCAGGGCTACGAGCAGTACTTC
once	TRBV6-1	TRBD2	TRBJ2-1	CASPSGGIPYNEQFF	TGTGCCAGTCCTAGCGGGGGGATCCCCTACAATGAGCAGTTCTTC
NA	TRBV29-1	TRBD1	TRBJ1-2	CSVRDRGWGYTF	TGCAGCGTGCGGGACAGGGGATGGGGCTACACCTTC
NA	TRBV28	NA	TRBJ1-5	CASSPTDYSNQPQHF	TGTGCCAGCAGTCCGACGGATTATAGCAATCAGCCCCAGCATTTT
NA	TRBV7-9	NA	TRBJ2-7	CASSDRDISYEQYF	TGTGCCAGCAGCGACCGGGACATCTCCTACGAGCAGTACTTC
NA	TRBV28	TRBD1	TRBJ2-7	CASRGTGTGNSYEQYF	TGTGCCAGCCGTGGAACCGGGACAGGGAACTCCTACGAGCAGTACTTC
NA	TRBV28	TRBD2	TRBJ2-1	CASSTLPGLAVRNEQFF	TGTGCCAGCAGTACTCTCCCGGGACTAGCGGTTCGGAATGAGCAGTTCTTC
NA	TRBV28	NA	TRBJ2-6	CASSLFRGGANVLTF	TGTGCCAGCAGTTTATTCCGGGGAGGGGCCAACGTCCTGACTTTC
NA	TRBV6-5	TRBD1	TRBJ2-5	CASSPGQGKTQYF	TGTGCCAGCAGCCCGGGACAGGGGAAGACCCAGTACTTC
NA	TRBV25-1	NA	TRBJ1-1	CASSVGSMNTEAFF	TGTGCCAGCAGTGTGGGGTCCATGAACACTGAAGCTTTCTTT
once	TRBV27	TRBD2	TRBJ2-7	CASATSGYYEQYF	TGTGCCAGCGCTACTAGCGGCTACTACGAGCAGTACTTC
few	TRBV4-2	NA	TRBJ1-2	CASSHQSGGGYTF	TGTGCCAGCAGCCACCAGTCCGGGGGTGGCTACACCTTC
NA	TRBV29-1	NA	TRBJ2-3	CSVSDRFTDTQYF	TGCAGCGTTTCCGACAGGTTCACAGATACGCAGTATTTT
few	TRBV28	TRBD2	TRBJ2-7	CASSLAGAYEQYF	TGTGCCAGCAGTTTAGCGGGAGCCTACGAGCAGTACTTC
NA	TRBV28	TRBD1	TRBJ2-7	CASSLLGGAVEQYF	TGTGCCAGCAGTTTACTAGGGGGCGCGGTCGAGCAGTACTTC
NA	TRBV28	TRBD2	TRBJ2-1	CASKPTTRVQRGSSYNEQFF	TGTGCCAGCAAGCCCACCACGAGGGTTCAGCGGGGGAGCTCCTACAATGAGCAGTTCTTC